These 6 T cell receptor beta chains originate from one sample sequenced in a study of blood T cell repertoires in COVID-19. Only in-frame clones appear in the TCRdb table, and some are missing; sequencing was by immunoSEQ multiplex PCR. This sample carries roughly 290,000 clones, about nine tenths of them seen once, and the ten largest clones take approximately 7.5%. The sequenced sample was peripheral blood. The receptors stem from a woman aged 25 to 39 with COVID-19, enrolled during active disease.

J is TRBJ2-1 and V is TRBV19; TRBD2 might be the D (6 bases). This CDR3 has 15 residues. Trimming removed 3 bases at V and 5 bases at J, with 14 bases between. Germline loops: CDR1 LNHDA, CDR2 SQIVND (reference sequence). Here the CDR3 DNA reads TGTGCCAGTAGTATGCCAGGACTAATCGACAATGAGCAGTTCTTC. Translated: CASSMPGLIDNEQFF.

The genes are TRBV7-9 and TRBJ2-1; TRBD2 agrees at 14 bases. The CDR3 is made up of 15 amino acids. V shed 5 bases and J 8 bases; nucleotides not matched to a gene: 5. Germline loops: CDR1 SEHNR, CDR2 FQNEAQ (reference sequence). Here the CDR3 reads CASSRLAGGPDEQFF. In nucleotides, the CDR3 is TGTGCCAGCAGCAGACTAGCGGGAGGGCCCGATGAGCAGTTCTTC.

This chain links TRBV29-1 with TRBJ2-7; 7 bases are a match to TRBD2. This CDR3 is built from 12 residues. The germline V gene encodes CDR1 SQVTM and CDR2 ANQGSEA. CDR3: CSAEGTTYEQYF. The CDR3 coding sequence is TGCAGTGCCGAGGGGACTACCTACGAGCAGTACTTC.

This chain connects TRBV5-8 to TRBJ1-2; maybe TRBD1 (5 bases). The CDR3 has 15 residues. The V end lost 0 bases, the J end lost 6 bases, and 15 bases lay between the germline ends. The germline V gene encodes CDR1 SGHTS and CDR2 YDEGEE. CDR3 nucleotides: TGTGCCAGCAGCTTGGTGGGGCCTCGGGCCCATGGCTACACCTTC. Translation gives CASSLVGPRAHGYTF.

The chain uses TRBV2 and TRBJ1-1; 8 bases map to TRBD1. V lost 3 bases to trimming and J lost 4 bases; unmatched junction nucleotides: 4. Germline V gene sequence: CDR1 SNHLY, CDR2 FYNNEI. The length of the CDR3 is 14 residues. CDR3 protein: CASSDDRGGTEAFF. In DNA form, the CDR3 reads TGTGCCAGCAGTGACGACAGGGGAGGCACTGAAGCTTTCTTT.

The chain is built from TRBV5-5 and TRBJ1-5, with D possibly TRBD1 on 5 matching bases. This CDR3 contains 18 residues. CDR1 SGHKS and CDR2 YYEKEE come from the germline V gene (reference sequence). V lost 0 bases and J 0 bases, leaving 16 bases between the germline ends. As DNA, the CDR3 is TGTGCCAGCAGCTTGGGGGTTCAGTCGACAGTTAGCAATCAGCCCCAGCATTTT. As protein: CASSLGVQSTVSNQPQHF.